The sequence of this TCR beta chain was determined in a study of shared clonotypes between healthy human individuals. Sequencing used immunoSEQ multiplex PCR; TCRdb keeps in-frame clones, though not all of them. Here the sample spans about 2.1 million clones, 93% being singletons. V lost 4 bases and J lost 0, with 12 bases in between. CDR3 size: 15 residues. CDR1 and CDR2 (germline): SGHDN, FVKESK. In its sample, this clone was seen once. CD45RO-negative, CCR7-positively selected cells formed the naive CD8 fraction, excluding terminally differentiated effector memory CD45RA+ cells. None of the donors, who were healthy HIV-negative adults, had recently had acute infections or vaccinations.

Material for sequencing was naive CD8+ T cells from PBMCs. This TCR was sampled from a man aged 18-30 years in good health. Some clones in this sample may be carry-over from other donors' samples. The chain uses TRBV14 and TRBJ1-2; tentative D call: TRBD1 (6 bases). The CDR3 DNA reads TGTGCCAGCAGCCGGGATACAGGGACTAACTATGGCTACACCTTC. This encodes CASSRDTGTNYGYTF.